One sample yielded the 12 T cell receptor beta chains listed below, sequenced in a study of cytomegalovirus exposure and HLA in healthy donors. Researchers ran the PCR with 60 Vbeta and 13 Jbeta primers. Measured with immunoSEQ multiplex PCR; TCRdb has only the in-frame clones, and not every one. The table has about 140,000 clones, around 78% seen once. Sequenced material: PBMCs. These receptors originate from a woman in her thirties or forties in good health and CMV-seropositive.

The chain carries TRBV10-3 and TRBJ1-5; D uncertain. The CDR3 has 14 amino acids. Trimming removed 3 bases from V and 0 bases from J, with 6 bases in between. CDR1 and CDR2 (germline): ENHRY, SYGVKD. The CDR3 DNA is TGTGCCATCAGTGATTGGCTTAGCAATCAGCCCCAGCATTTT. It specifies CAISDWLSNQPQHF.

This clone was detected a few times. V is TRBV5-1 and J is TRBJ1-4, with TRBD1 matching over 9 bases. This CDR3 contains 15 residues. Trimming removed 0 bases from V and 8 bases from J; junction bases left unmatched: 5. CDR1 SGHRS and CDR2 YFSETQ come from the germline V gene. CDR3 sequence reads: CASSLAGQGGEKLFF. DNA for the CDR3: TGCGCCAGCAGCTTGGCGGGACAGGGCGGGGAAAAACTGTTTTTT.

V usage is TRBV29-1 and J usage is TRBJ1-2; weak D call: TRBD1 (5 bases). The V end lost 3 bases, the J end lost 1 base, and 6 bases lay between the germline ends. This CDR3 comprises 12 residues. Germline assignment: CDR1 SQVTM and CDR2 ANQGSEA. The CDR3 sequence: CSVDDSNYGYTF. Here the CDR3 DNA reads TGCAGCGTTGATGACAGTAACTATGGCTACACCTTC.

This clone was observed a single time. The J gene is TRBJ2-5, the V gene TRBV25-1, with D maybe TRBD2 (6 bases). Germline V gene sequence: CDR1 MGHDK, CDR2 SYGVNS. Trimming cost V 1 base and J 5 bases, with 11 bases left between them. This CDR3 has 14 residues. Here the CDR3 DNA reads TGTGCCAGCAGTGAATTGGGAGGTCAGGAGACCCAGTACTTC. Residues: CASSELGGQETQYF.

The chain uses TRBV5-4 and TRBJ2-3; 12 bases map to TRBD2. The V gene's germline CDR1 is SGHNT and CDR2 YYREEE (reference sequence). The ends lost 4 bases at V and 6 bases at J; junction bases unmatched: 9. The CDR3 runs to 16 residues. The CDR3 region has the DNA TGTGCCAGCAGCAGAAGGACTAGCGGGACCGTGGATACGCAGTATTTT. This gives the protein CASSRRTSGTVDTQYF.

The chain carries TRBV9 and TRBJ1-2; D is possibly TRBD1 (5 bases). Germline V gene data show CDR1 as SGDLS and CDR2 as YYNGEE. Trimming took 2 bases from V and 3 from J, leaving 14 bases between them. The CDR3 extends over 15 amino acids. As DNA, the CDR3 is TGTGCCAGCAGCGTCGGGGGGGGGACTTACTATGGCTACACCTTC. Protein: CASSVGGGTYYGYTF.

The chain uses TRBV4-1 and TRBJ1-1, with a possible D match to TRBD1 (5 bases). CDR3 size: 14 residues. The germline V gene has CDR1 MGHRA and CDR2 YSYEKL. V dropped 1 base and J dropped 4 bases, with 10 bases sitting between them. Here the CDR3 DNA reads TGCGCCAGCAGCCAAGTACGTCAGGGCACTGAAGCTTTCTTT. Amino acids: CASSQVRQGTEAFF.

The rearrangement joins TRBV27 to TRBJ2-7, with 10 bases matching TRBD2. CDR1 MNHEY and CDR2 SMNVEV come from the germline V gene (reference sequence). There are 14 residues in the CDR3. Trimming took 2 bases from V and 2 from J; bases not matched to a gene: 0. The CDR3 bases are TGTGCCAGCAGTTTAGGGACTAGCGCCTACGAGCAGTACTTC. Translated: CASSLGTSAYEQYF.

The V gene is TRBV6-1, the J gene TRBJ2-5; 10 nucleotides match TRBD2. Germline V gene sequence: CDR1 MNHNS, CDR2 SASEGT. The CDR3 sequence is 18 residues long. V shed 1 base, J shed 1 base, and the junction held 9 bases outside the gene matches. This CDR3 is CASSEVASGSGLQETQYF. CDR3 DNA sequence: TGTGCCAGCAGTGAAGTGGCTAGCGGGAGTGGCCTCCAAGAGACCCAGTACTTC.

This chain links TRBV19 with TRBJ2-2; D is unresolved. CDR1 and CDR2 (germline): LNHDA, SQIVND (reference sequence). Trimming pared 6 bases from V and 0 bases from J, leaving 11 bases between. The CDR3 runs 15 residues. The CDR3 sequence is CASRVPGTNTGELFF. As DNA, the CDR3 is TGTGCCAGTAGAGTGCCAGGCACGAACACCGGGGAGCTGTTTTTT.

The V call is TRBV14, the J call TRBJ2-7, with D perhaps TRBD2 (6 bases). The CDR3 runs 16 residues. V dropped 4 bases and J dropped 2 bases, with 18 bases sitting between them. Germline V gene sequence: CDR1 SGHDN, CDR2 FVKESK. CDR3 coding DNA: TGTGCCAGCAGCCGTTACCTGTCTAGCGATCCCTACGAGCAGTACTTC. This translates into CASSRYLSSDPYEQYF.

V gene TRBV6-1 combines with J gene TRBJ2-1, with TRBD2 as a possible D gene (5 bases). Germline V gives CDR1 MNHNS, CDR2 SASEGT. V shed 4 bases and J shed 2 bases, with 9 bases lying between them. The CDR3 is 14 amino acids. The CDR3, as DNA: TGTGCCAGCAGTGTGGCGGGCCCCTACAATGAGCAGTTCTTC. Protein: CASSVAGPYNEQFF.